Sequencing of this TCR beta chain was carried out in a study of cytomegalovirus exposure and HLA in healthy donors. The overall study: The use of the same platform for the 100 to 150 validation repertoires and the 650 to 850 first-cohort repertoires was reported by a later analysis.

The donors were members of the validation cohort comprising roughly 130 subjects, separate from the roughly 650-subject first cohort. This table comes from immunoSEQ multiplex PCR, and its TCRdb copy is limited to in-frame clones, with some not included. The table records about 350,000 clones, roughly nine tenths of them present only once. The germline V gene has CDR1 SGDLS and CDR2 YYNGEE. Trimming at V came to 3 bases and at J to 5 bases, leaving 9 bases not matched to a gene. The CDR3 has 15 residues. Worth noting for this clone: Its cognate antigen is unknown.

Study-wide findings and caveats: Investigators reported 150 to 200 TCR beta chains as tied to cytomegalovirus. Clusters of TCRs from the first cohort tended to co-occur in the 130 or so validation repertoires (as a later analysis found).

The sequenced sample was PBMCs. The chain uses TRBV9 and TRBJ2-5, with TRBD2 identical over 8 bases. This TCR derives from a woman aged 25-40 years in good health and CMV-seropositive. In DNA, the CDR3 is TGTGCCAGCAGCGCCACCGGGACTAGTATGGAGACCCAGTACTTC. It encodes CASSATGTSMETQYF.